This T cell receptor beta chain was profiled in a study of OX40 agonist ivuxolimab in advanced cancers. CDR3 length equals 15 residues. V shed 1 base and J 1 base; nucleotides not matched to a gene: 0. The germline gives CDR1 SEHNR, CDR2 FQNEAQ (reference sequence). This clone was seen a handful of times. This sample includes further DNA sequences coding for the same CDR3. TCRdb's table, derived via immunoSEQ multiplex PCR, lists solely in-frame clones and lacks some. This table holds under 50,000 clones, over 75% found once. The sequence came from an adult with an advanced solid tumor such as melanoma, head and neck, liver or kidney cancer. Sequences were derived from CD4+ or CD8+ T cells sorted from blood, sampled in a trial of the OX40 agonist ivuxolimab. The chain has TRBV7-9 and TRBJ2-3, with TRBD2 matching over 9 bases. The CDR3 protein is CASSLGGRGTDTQYF. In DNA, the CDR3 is TGTGCCAGCAGCTTAGGCGGGAGGGGCACAGATACGCAGTATTTT.